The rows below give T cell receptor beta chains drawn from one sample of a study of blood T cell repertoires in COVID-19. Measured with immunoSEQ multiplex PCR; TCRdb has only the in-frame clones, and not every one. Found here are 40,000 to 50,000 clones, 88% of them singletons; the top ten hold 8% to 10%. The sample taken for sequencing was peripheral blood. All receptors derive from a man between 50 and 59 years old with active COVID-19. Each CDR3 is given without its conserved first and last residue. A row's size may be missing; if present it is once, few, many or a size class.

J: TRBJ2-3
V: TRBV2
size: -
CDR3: ASSDRGHGGTDTQY

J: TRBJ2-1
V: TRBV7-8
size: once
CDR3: ASSPREEQF

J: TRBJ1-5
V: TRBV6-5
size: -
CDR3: ATDRGGQPQH

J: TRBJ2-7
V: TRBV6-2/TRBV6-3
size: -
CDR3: ASSYEGSGGLYEQY

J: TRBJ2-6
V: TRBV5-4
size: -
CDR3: ASSAPAGANVLT

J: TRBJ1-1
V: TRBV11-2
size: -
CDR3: ASSLVLLRRGNTEAF

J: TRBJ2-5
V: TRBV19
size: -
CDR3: ASSKTGQETQY

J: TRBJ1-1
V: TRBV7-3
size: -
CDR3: ASSLWGMNTEAF

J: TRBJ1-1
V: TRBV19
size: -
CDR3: ASSISVNTEAF

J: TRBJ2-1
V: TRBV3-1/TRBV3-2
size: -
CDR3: ASSPTGGGRNEQF

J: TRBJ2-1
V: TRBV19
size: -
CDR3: ASRARRDVGNEQF

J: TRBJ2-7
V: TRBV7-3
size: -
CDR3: ASSLNQGQAYEQY

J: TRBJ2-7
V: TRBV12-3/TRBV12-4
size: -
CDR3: ASRTAGSDEQY

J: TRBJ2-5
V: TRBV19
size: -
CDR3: ASSSPAGGETQY

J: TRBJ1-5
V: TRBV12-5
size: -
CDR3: ASGIVGGEADQPQH

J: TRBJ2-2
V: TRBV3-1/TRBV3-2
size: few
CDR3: ASSRSGGSPLLF

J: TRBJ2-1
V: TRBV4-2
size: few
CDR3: ASSQVGDNEQF

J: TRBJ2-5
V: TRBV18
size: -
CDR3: ASSPARQGWYQETQY

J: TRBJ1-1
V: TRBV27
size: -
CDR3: ASSWLVNTEAF

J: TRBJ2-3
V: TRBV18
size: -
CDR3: ASSPPVLAGADTQY

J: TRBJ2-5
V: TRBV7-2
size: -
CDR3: ASSIGQGATQY

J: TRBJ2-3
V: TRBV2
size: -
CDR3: ASRGGTGARDTQY

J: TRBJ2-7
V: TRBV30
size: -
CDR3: AWSLGTAHEQY

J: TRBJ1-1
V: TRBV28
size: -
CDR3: ASSSSKGVLKAF

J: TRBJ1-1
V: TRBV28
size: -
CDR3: ASSLPGVLNTEAF